One and the same sample provided the 25 T cell receptor beta chains below, sequenced in a study of graft-versus-host responses after intestinal transplantation. Assay: immunoSEQ multiplex PCR; the TCRdb copy retains only in-frame clones and omits some. This sample has about 4,800 clones; roughly 25% occur once, and the top ten carry approximately 3.3%. The material sequenced was alloreactive CD4+ T cells from a mixed lymphocyte reaction culture, taken before transplantation. Subset reported: CFSE-low proliferating T cells sorted from roughly 6-day pre-transplant mixed lymphocyte reaction (GvH or HvG direction). These TCRs come from a human patient who was an organ donor for intestinal transplantation.

This clone was observed a handful of times. This chain connects TRBV30 to TRBJ1-1; D gene uncertain. V was cut by 3 bases and J by 0 bases, with 8 bases left in between. Germline V gives CDR1 GTSNPN, CDR2 SVGIG (reference sequence). CDR3 length equals 13 residues. The CDR3 region is CAWSETLNTEAFF. Written as DNA, the CDR3 is TGTGCCTGGAGCGAAACATTGAACACTGAAGCTTTCTTT.

This clone was recorded a few times. The chain recombines TRBV5-4 with TRBJ2-7, with D uncertain. This CDR3 comprises 13 residues. V was clipped by 4 bases and J by 3 bases, with 11 bases between them. The germline gives CDR1 SGHNT, CDR2 YYREEE (reference sequence). The CDR3 sequence is CASSQVSGYEQYF. In nucleotides, the CDR3 is TGTGCCAGCAGCCAAGTATCGGGCTACGAGCAGTACTTC.

By share of the sample, this clone is medium-sized (0.01 to 0.1%). The V and J genes are TRBV18 and TRBJ1-2; 7 nucleotides agree with TRBD1. The CDR3 contains 14 residues. The germline V gene encodes CDR1 KGHSH and CDR2 LQKENI. V dropped 4 bases and J dropped 2; count of bases not matched to a gene: 4. The CDR3 coding sequence is TGTGCCAGCTCACTTTTGACAGGGAACTATGGCTACACCTTC. Protein sequence: CASSLLTGNYGYTF. The whole variable domain, remainder taken from reference TRBV18 and TRBJ1-2, is NAGVMQNPRHLVRRRGQEARLRCSPMKGHSHVYWYRQLPEEGLKFMVYLQKENIIDESGMPKERFSAEFPKEGPSILRIQQVVRGDSAAYFCASSLLTGNYGYTFGSGTRLTVV.

This chain joins TRBV19 and TRBJ2-7, with TRBD1 identical over 9 bases. The CDR3 runs to 15 residues. CDR1 and CDR2 from the germline V gene are LNHDA and SQIVND (reference sequence). V was clipped by 0 bases and J by 4 bases; unmatched bases: 4. The DNA of the CDR3 is TGTGCCAGTAGTATAGACGGGACAGGGAGATACGAGCAGTACTTC. Its translation is CASSIDGTGRYEQYF.

The CDR3 region is CASSLSVFNEKLFF. CDR3 in DNA: TGCGCCAGCAGCTTATCGGTGTTTAATGAAAAACTGTTTTTT. The chain carries TRBV5-1 and TRBJ1-4; D is undetermined. V gave up 2 bases and J gave up 4 bases, with 9 bases separating them. The germline V gene encodes CDR1 SGHRS and CDR2 YFSETQ. CDR3 length equals 14 residues.

This clone was seen more than once but under ten times. V gene TRBV7-6 combines with J gene TRBJ1-1; D ambiguous. The CDR3 is made up of 12 amino acids. Trimming pared 3 bases from V and 11 bases from J, leaving 13 bases between. The germline V gene has CDR1 SGHVS and CDR2 FNYEAQ. The CDR3 bases are TGTGCCAGCAGCTTGGTCCAAGGGAGGGCTTTCTTT. Its translation is CASSLVQGRAFF.

The chain has TRBV18 and TRBJ1-1; weak D call: TRBD1 (6 bases). Looked up from germline, CDR1 is KGHSH and CDR2 is LQKENI. With 4 bases removed from V and 1 base from J, the gap between germline ends came to 13 bases. The CDR3 is 15 residues long. This CDR3 is CASSLQGLGNTEAFF. CDR3 sequence (DNA): TGTGCCAGCTCACTGCAGGGGTTAGGGAACACTGAAGCTTTCTTT.

This chain joins TRBV12-5 and TRBJ1-2; D is unresolved. Per the germline V gene, CDR1 is LGHNT and CDR2 is FRNRAP. There are 13 residues in the CDR3. V lost 0 bases and J 8 bases, leaving 10 bases between the germline ends. Here the CDR3 reads CASGLVRQLGYTF. The CDR3 nucleotides are TGTGCTAGTGGTTTGGTTCGTCAGTTGGGCTACACCTTC. Using reference TRBV12-5 and TRBJ1-2 for the parts outside the CDR3, the full variable domain is DARVTQTPRHKVTEMGQEVTMRCQPILGHNTVFWYRQTMMQGLELLAYFRNRAPLDDSGMPKDRFSAEMPDATLATLKIQPSEPRDSAVYFCASGLVRQLGYTFGSGTRLTVV.

This clone was seen a few times. V and J are TRBV30 and TRBJ1-6; D unclear. The CDR3 covers 13 residues. The ends were cut back, 0 bases at V and 8 bases at J, with 8 bases in the middle. Looked up from germline, CDR1 is GTSNPN and CDR2 is SVGIG (reference sequence). The CDR3 DNA sequence: TGTGCCTGGAGTGTTAGAGCCGATTCACCCCTCCACTTT. As protein: CAWSVRADSPLHF.

The V gene is TRBV6-5, the J gene TRBJ2-4; 7 bases map to TRBD1. V lost 5 bases, J lost 6 bases, and 1 base stayed unmatched. The CDR3 contains 12 residues. Germline loops: CDR1 MNHEY, CDR2 SVGAGI. The CDR3 region is CASSRTGNIQYF. CDR3 DNA sequence: TGTGCCAGCAGTCGGACAGGAAACATTCAGTACTTC.

The chain has TRBV25-1 and TRBJ1-4, with unresolved D. Germline lookup yields CDR1 MGHDK and CDR2 SYGVNS. The CDR3 sequence is 16 residues long. V shed 6 bases and J shed 9 bases, with 23 bases lying between them. DNA of the CDR3: TGTGCCAGCAGCAGGAGGGTCCCTCTCTCGCGGCAAAAACTGTTTTTT. It is translated as CASSRRVPLSRQKLFF.

This clone is judged medium-sized. The rearrangement links TRBV7-2 to TRBJ2-7; D is uncertain. V lost 1 base and J lost 1, with 11 bases in between. The CDR3 extends over 15 amino acids. CDR1 is SGHTA and CDR2 is FQGNSA in the germline V gene. The CDR3 coding sequence is TGTGCCAGCAGCTTAGTAAACGACGGGTCCTACGAGCAGTACTTC. Translated: CASSLVNDGSYEQYF.

V usage is TRBV27 and J usage is TRBJ2-7; D is undetermined. This CDR3 comprises 15 residues. V lost 6 bases to trimming and J lost 1 base, with 16 bases between them. CDR1 and CDR2 from the germline V gene are MNHEY and SMNVEV (reference sequence). The CDR3 spells CASSTILRGSYEQYF. In DNA, the CDR3 is TGTGCCAGCAGCACCATACTCCGAGGATCCTACGAGCAGTACTTC.

This clone was observed a handful of times. The chain recombines TRBV5-1 with TRBJ2-7; D remains unclear. V lost 2 bases and J lost 0, with 9 bases in between. CDR3 length: 14 residues. Germline V CDR1 and CDR2: SGHRS, YFSETQ. CDR3 bases: TGCGCCAGCAGCTTCTCTGTCCCCTCCTACGAGCAGTACTTC. This codes for CASSFSVPSYEQYF. Complete variable domain (other parts from reference TRBV5-1 and TRBJ2-7): KAGVTQTPRYLIKTRGQQVTLSCSPISGHRSVSWYQQTPGQGLQFLFEYFSETQRNKGNFPGRFSGRQFSNSRSEMNVSTLELGDSALYLCASSFSVPSYEQYFGPGTRLTVT.

This clone occurred a few times. In DNA form, the CDR3 reads TGTGCCAGCAGCGCGAGGTCCGGGACTAGCGGGGTCACAGATACGCAGTATTTT. This gives the protein CASSARSGTSGVTDTQYF. This chain links TRBV9 with TRBJ2-3; 13 nucleotides agree with TRBD2. J was trimmed by 2 bases and V by 3 bases; bases with no gene match: 9. Germline CDR1 reads SGDLS; CDR2 reads YYNGEE. The CDR3 runs 18 residues.

The CDR3 sequence is CASSAGAPYEQYF. The CDR3 DNA follows: TGTGCCAGTTCAGCGGGAGCTCCCTACGAGCAGTACTTC. V is TRBV19 and J is TRBJ2-7; 8 bases fit TRBD2. Per germline, CDR1 LNHDA and CDR2 SQIVND (reference sequence). CDR3 length: 13 residues. V was pared by 8 bases and J by 2 bases, with 5 bases of the junction left unmatched.

This rearrangement joins TRBV11-2 to TRBJ1-5, with TRBD1 matching over 12 bases. Germline values: CDR1 SGHAT, CDR2 FQNNGV. Trimming cost V 5 bases and J 3 bases; bases outside gene matches: 8. The CDR3 consists of 17 residues. The CDR3 is CASSRQGQGAVNQPQHF. CDR3 DNA: TGTGCCAGCAGCCGACAGGGACAGGGGGCCGTCAATCAGCCCCAGCATTTT.

In regard to this clone: A much larger clone differs by one base, so this may be a read error. This chain uses TRBV30 with TRBJ1-2; D unclear. CDR1 is GTSNPN and CDR2 is SVGIG in the germline V gene (reference sequence). Trimming stripped 3 bases from V and 4 bases from J, with 15 bases between. The CDR3 consists of 14 residues. CDR3 in DNA: TGTGCCTGGAGCCCGGACTGGGGAGGCTATGGCTACACCTTC. As protein: CAWSPDWGGYGYTF.

The gene calls are TRBV6-5 and TRBJ1-2, with 9 positions matching TRBD1. Looked up from germline, CDR1 is MNHEY and CDR2 is SVGAGI. The CDR3 has 15 residues. The V segment lost 5 bases and the J segment 5 bases; nucleotides outside the gene matches: 9. This chain's CDR3 is CASSVGRDRAYGYTF. The CDR3 DNA follows: TGTGCCAGCAGTGTGGGCCGGGACAGGGCTTATGGCTACACCTTC.

This rearrangement joins TRBV4-1 to TRBJ2-1, with 7 bases fitting TRBD2. CDR3 size: 16 residues. J gave up 9 bases and V 1 base, and 12 bases lay outside the gene matches. CDR1 MGHRA and CDR2 YSYEKL come from the germline V gene. CDR3 sequence (DNA): TGCGCCAGCAGCCAAGGGTCGGCGGGAGTCCTGAGTGAGCAGTTCTTC. Protein: CASSQGSAGVLSEQFF.

This clone was recorded a few times. The chain joins TRBV10-2 to TRBJ2-3, with 10 bases aligning to TRBD1. V lost 5 bases to trimming and J lost 6 bases; unmatched junction nucleotides: 8. CDR3 length: 15 amino acids. From germline, CDR1 is WSHSY and CDR2 SAAADI. The chain's CDR3 is CASSSDRGRRDTQYF. Written as DNA, the CDR3 is TGCGCCAGCAGTTCAGACAGGGGGCGTCGGGATACGCAGTATTTT.

The chain is built from TRBV5-1 and TRBJ2-7; D is undetermined. The CDR3 totals 13 residues. The V end was cut by 0 bases, the J end by 4 bases, with 8 bases between. From germline, CDR1 is SGHRS and CDR2 YFSETQ. The chain's CDR3 is CASSLGAGYEQYF. The DNA of the CDR3 is TGCGCCAGCAGCTTGGGGGCCGGATACGAGCAGTACTTC.

The chain joins TRBV6-1 to TRBJ1-2; D uncertain. Germline V gene data show CDR1 as MNHNS and CDR2 as SASEGT. V lost 6 bases to trimming and J lost 0 bases, with 11 bases between them. The CDR3 sequence is 14 residues long. In DNA form, the CDR3 reads TGTGCCAGCAGCGTCTCTACCCCTAACTATGGCTACACCTTC. It codes for CASSVSTPNYGYTF.

V usage is TRBV7-3 and J usage is TRBJ2-2, with a weak D call TRBD2 (5 bases). Trimming removed 5 bases from V and 0 bases from J, with 10 bases in between. This CDR3 is 15 amino acids long. The germline V gene encodes CDR1 SGHTA and CDR2 FQGTGA. The CDR3 spells CASSVSGSNTGELFF. DNA for the CDR3: TGTGCCAGCAGCGTCAGCGGCTCGAACACCGGGGAGCTGTTTTTT.

This chain joins TRBV6-6 and TRBJ1-2; perhaps TRBD1 as D (6 bases). Germline V CDR1 and CDR2: MNHNY, SVGAGI (reference sequence). Trimming shortened V by 5 bases and J by 2 bases, and 12 bases separated the two germline ends. The CDR3 has 14 amino acids. The CDR3, as DNA: TGTGCCAGCAGTCGTTCGACAGGAAACTATGGCTACACCTTC. This sequence encodes CASSRSTGNYGYTF.